This note documents a single T cell receptor beta chain sequence. No antigen is known for it. Germline V gene sequence: CDR1 GTSNPN, CDR2 SVGIG (reference sequence). This CDR3 spans 13 amino acids. Trimming removed 5 bases from V and 4 bases from J; junction bases left unmatched: 7. This sample was taken from a study of CD8+ T cells in alopecia areata. Across the study: People stayed on tofacitinib for 6 to 18 months, then stopped the drug for 6 months.

The study's findings and limits: Mice gave a clearer picture of TCR sharing than patients did, possibly for HLA-related reasons. In scalp samples, resident alphabeta T cells of normal skin are also sequenced.

TCR sequencing used cDNA made by reverse transcription of extracted RNA. TCRdb's copy holds only in-frame clones and misses some; the assay was immunoSEQ multiplex PCR. The sample consists of 150,000 to 200,000 clones, just under 60% of them appearing once. The sequence was obtained from a human donor with alopecia areata. The material was CD4+ T cells sorted from blood, obtained at week 0. The chain recombines TRBV30 with TRBJ2-5, with 7 positions matching TRBD1. The CDR3 sequence: CAWQRQGVETQYF. The CDR3 DNA sequence: TGTGCCTGGCAACGACAGGGAGTAGAGACCCAGTACTTC. Complete variable domain (other parts from reference TRBV30 and TRBJ2-5): SQTIHQWPATLVQPVGSPLSLECTVEGTSNPNLYWYRQAAGRGLQLLFYSVGIGQISSEVPQNLSASRPQDRQFILSSKKLLLSDSGFYLCAWQRQGVETQYFGPGTRLLVL.